The 11 T cell receptor beta chains below come from one sample, sequenced in a study of cytomegalovirus exposure and HLA in healthy donors. The PCR made use of 60 Vbeta and 13 Jbeta primers. The repertoire was sequenced with immunoSEQ multiplex PCR; TCRdb's copy has only in-frame clones and lacks some. The sample includes under 100,000 clones, around two thirds of them seen just once. Input material: PBMCs. These TCRs come from a woman aged 25 to 45 in good health and CMV-seropositive.

This clone was seen more than once but under ten times. The chain uses TRBV5-1 and TRBJ2-7; weak D call: TRBD2 (6 bases). CDR1 and CDR2 from the germline V gene are SGHRS and YFSETQ. CDR3 length: 12 amino acids. V lost 2 bases, J lost 6 bases, and 9 bases lay in between. This CDR3 is CASSLGGPEQYF. The CDR3 bases are TGCGCCAGCAGCTTAGGAGGGCCCGAGCAGTACTTC.

The rearrangement links TRBV19 to TRBJ1-6, with D possibly being TRBD1 (5 bases). Germline lookup yields CDR1 LNHDA and CDR2 SQIVND (reference sequence). V was cut by 3 bases and J by 7 bases, with 7 bases left in between. This CDR3 spans 13 amino acids. CDR3 amino acids: CASSMTANSPLHF. In nucleotides, the CDR3 is TGTGCCAGTAGTATGACAGCCAATTCACCCCTCCACTTT.

The chain has TRBV4-3 and TRBJ2-1, with 9 bases identical to TRBD2. The germline CDR1 and CDR2 sequences are LGHNA and YSLEER. V gave up 0 bases and J gave up 8 bases; unmatched junction bases: 8. The CDR3 is 16 residues long. Here the CDR3 DNA reads TGCGCCAGCAGCCAAGATCGGGGCGGGGGGGGCGATGAGCAGTTCTTC. This translates into CASSQDRGGGGDEQFF.

The chain links TRBV7-2 to TRBJ2-7; TRBD1 matches at 7 bases. The CDR3 is 14 amino acids. Germline V CDR1 and CDR2: SGHTA, FQGNSA. The V and J ends lost 5 bases and 4 bases, in that order; junction bases with no gene match: 8. CDR3 in DNA: TGTGCCAGCAGCCCCTGGACAGGCGGGTACGAGCAGTACTTC. It yields the protein CASSPWTGGYEQYF.

The chain has TRBV6-5 and TRBJ1-1; D remains ambiguous. Trimming took off 5 bases at V and 9 bases at J, with 16 bases between the two ends. Germline V gene lookup returns CDR1 MNHEY and CDR2 SVGAGI. This CDR3 is 13 amino acids long. This CDR3 is CASSMGLTRQAFF. CDR3 bases: TGTGCCAGCAGTATGGGATTGACTAGGCAAGCTTTCTTT.

The sample holds a few counts of this clone. The rearrangement links TRBV5-1 to TRBJ1-1, with 7 bases identical to TRBD1. After removal of 1 base from V and 7 bases from J, the junction contained 1 base not matched to a gene. The CDR3 is 12 amino acids. CDR1 and CDR2 (germline): SGHRS, YFSETQ. Here the CDR3 reads CASSLRQGEAFF. The CDR3, as DNA: TGCGCCAGCAGCTTGAGACAGGGTGAAGCTTTCTTT.

This clone was counted between two and nine times. The chain has TRBV12-5 and TRBJ2-3; D gene ambiguous. There are 14 residues in the CDR3. The V gene lost 3 bases and the J gene lost 1 base, with 8 bases spanning the gap. CDR1 and CDR2 from the germline V gene are LGHNT and FRNRAP. The chain's CDR3 is CASGFWLRTDTQYF. The CDR3 bases are TGTGCTAGTGGTTTTTGGCTGCGCACAGATACGCAGTATTTT.

The CDR3 DNA follows: TGTGCCAGCTCCAAGAGGGGAGGTAACACTGAAGCTTTCTTT. Residues: CASSKRGGNTEAFF. V and J are TRBV28 and TRBJ1-1; possibly TRBD1 for D (5 bases). Germline CDR1 and CDR2: MDHEN and SYDVKM. V gave up 8 bases and J gave up 2 bases, with 15 bases separating them. The CDR3 runs 14 residues. The full variable domain, rest sourced from reference TRBV28 and TRBJ1-1, is DVKVTQSSRYLVKRTGEKVFLECVQDMDHENMFWYRQDPGLGLRLIYFSYDVKMKEKGDIPEGYSVSREKKERFSLILESASTNQTSMYLCASSKRGGNTEAFFGQGTRLTVV.

This clone showed up just once. In nucleotides, the CDR3 is TGCAGCGTTGAAGATACAGGTGGGGGCTACACCTTC. Translated: CSVEDTGGGYTF. This chain joins TRBV29-1 and TRBJ1-2; tentatively, D is TRBD1 (5 bases). Looked up from germline, CDR1 is SQVTM and CDR2 is ANQGSEA. V was cut by 0 bases and J by 8 bases, with 10 bases left in between. CDR3 length: 12 amino acids.

The V call is TRBV10-2, the J call TRBJ1-1; 9 nucleotides agree with TRBD1. There are 16 residues in the CDR3. Per germline, CDR1 WSHSY and CDR2 SAAADI. The V segment lost 11 bases and the J segment 1 base; nucleotides outside the gene matches: 14. CDR3 bases: TGCGCCGGGGCCCCGGACAGGGGAGGAGGGAACACTGAAGCTTTCTTT. Amino acids: CAGAPDRGGGNTEAFF.

V is TRBV2 and J is TRBJ1-2; TRBD1 is a possible D gene (5 bases). The V and J ends lost 4 bases and 1 base respectively, with 10 bases between them. Germline lookup yields CDR1 SNHLY and CDR2 FYNNEI. The CDR3 covers 14 residues. This CDR3 is CASSAVGGNYGYTF. CDR3 coding DNA: TGTGCCAGCAGTGCAGTCGGGGGTAACTATGGCTACACCTTC.